This T cell receptor beta chain was identified in a study of human T cells and chemical hapten exposure. Study-wide context: Diphenylcyclopropenone was administered weekly to the scalp of patients throughout the roughly 24-week study. Study results and caveats: Expanded TCRs clustered into significantly more large CDR3 similarity groups than controls, the analysis revealed.

Via MiXCR, TCRdb re-called the RACE reads, giving one row per CDR3 protein. The sample includes more than 65,000 distinct CDR3 sequences, approximately 10% of them seen just once. Time point of the sample: patch test 1, 2 weeks after DPC sensitization. Treatment meaning: therapeutic diphenylcyclopropenone sensitization with weekly scalp DPC. A note on this clonotype: The antigen is undetermined.

The material was whole blood, obtained in connection with sensitization to the hapten diphenylcyclopropenone (DPC). The TCR originated in a woman aged 45-65 years with alopecia areata. Some clones in this sample may be carry-over from other donors' samples.

The CDR3 here is CASSPDRGLAFF. In nucleotides, the CDR3 is TGTGCCAGCTCGCCAGACAGGGGGCTAGCTTTCTTT. The J gene is TRBJ1-1, the V gene TRBV18; 10 bases match TRBD1. Germline CDR1 is KGHSH and CDR2 is LQKENI. V trimming: 6 bases; J trimming: 10 bases; junction bases outside the gene matches: 5. The CDR3 consists of 12 residues.